The 29 T cell receptor beta chains presented below share a single source sample, sequenced in a study of blood T cell repertoires in COVID-19. Clones were sequenced by immunoSEQ multiplex PCR, and TCRdb holds only the in-frame ones, with some missing. This table holds about 170,000 clones, around nine tenths found once. The sequenced material came from peripheral blood. All receptors come from a woman older than 75 with COVID-19, enrolled during active disease.

The chain employs TRBV19 and TRBJ2-7, with D possibly TRBD1 on 5 matching bases. CDR1 LNHDA and CDR2 SQIVND come from the germline V gene (reference sequence). This CDR3 has 15 amino acids. Trimming stripped 8 bases from V and 4 bases from J, with 21 bases between. The CDR3 spells CASRRGDDGQYEQYF. CDR3 nucleotide sequence: TGTGCCAGTCGTAGGGGCGACGATGGCCAATACGAGCAGTACTTC.

The chain joins TRBV19 to TRBJ2-7; D is perhaps TRBD2 (5 bases). Trimming removed 6 bases at V and 0 bases at J, with 12 bases between. This CDR3 comprises 14 residues. Germline CDR1 is LNHDA and CDR2 is SQIVND (reference sequence). In nucleotides, the CDR3 is TGTGCCAGTAGAAGGACTTCGAGCTCCTACGAGCAGTACTTC. It yields the protein CASRRTSSSYEQYF.

The rearrangement uses TRBV9 and TRBJ2-3; 7 nucleotides align to TRBD2. The CDR3 is 15 residues long. Germline CDR1 reads SGDLS; CDR2 reads YYNGEE. V shed 0 bases and J 2 bases; nucleotides not matched to a gene: 3. The DNA for the CDR3 is TGTGCCAGCAGCGTAGGGGAGGGATTCACAGATACGCAGTATTTT. Translated: CASSVGEGFTDTQYF.

The chain is built from TRBV4-3 and TRBJ1-3; D is unclear. Deletions cut 0 bases from V and 1 base from J, with 4 bases between. Germline V CDR1 and CDR2: LGHNA, YSLEER. This CDR3 has 14 residues. CDR3 sequence (DNA): TGCGCCAGCAGCCAAGACCCATCTGGAAACACCATATATTTT. It translates to CASSQDPSGNTIYF.

The CDR3 is CASHWDRGLNEQFF. Here the CDR3 DNA reads TGTGCCAGCCACTGGGACAGGGGGCTGAATGAGCAGTTCTTC. The chain uses TRBV2 and TRBJ2-1; TRBD1 aligns across 12 bases. The CDR3 runs to 14 residues. CDR1 and CDR2 from the germline V gene are SNHLY and FYNNEI. With V trimmed by 8 bases and J by 7 bases, 6 bases remained unmatched.

The V and J genes are TRBV28 and TRBJ2-7; no clear D. This CDR3 comprises 12 residues. V was trimmed by 2 bases and J by 6 bases, leaving 8 bases between them. CDR1 is MDHEN, CDR2 SYDVKM, per germline. Written as DNA, the CDR3 is TGTGCCAGCAGTTTAGGCAGAGGCGAGCAGTACTTC. This encodes CASSLGRGEQYF.

This clone appeared once. This rearrangement joins TRBV5-4 to TRBJ2-1; a possible D gene is TRBD2 (6 bases). The CDR3 sequence is 15 residues long. The germline V gene has CDR1 SGHNT and CDR2 YYREEE (reference sequence). Trimming pared 4 bases from V and 3 bases from J, leaving 14 bases between. As DNA, the CDR3 is TGTGCCAGCAGCCGGGCGGGGCGGTACTACAATGAGCAGTTCTTC. This codes for CASSRAGRYYNEQFF.

This clone is a singleton in its sample. The chain carries TRBV19 and TRBJ2-7; 10 bases line up with TRBD2. The CDR3 totals 17 residues. Trimming removed 8 bases from V and 2 bases from J; junction bases left unmatched: 15. Germline CDR1 is LNHDA and CDR2 is SQIVND (reference sequence). CDR3 sequence (DNA): TGTGCCAGTTGGGGATATACCGGGACTAGCGCTACCTACGAGCAGTACTTC. Its translation is CASWGYTGTSATYEQYF.

This sequence joins TRBV23-1 and TRBJ2-1; maybe TRBD2 (5 bases). TRBV23-1 is reported as an ORF; its role is uncertain. Deletions cut 4 bases from V and 0 bases from J, with 10 bases between. This CDR3 spans 15 amino acids. The DNA of the CDR3 is TGCGCCAGCAGTCCCACGGGGTTCTCCTACAATGAGCAGTTCTTC. Translating it yields CASSPTGFSYNEQFF.

The chain couples TRBV6-6 to TRBJ2-7; D is uncertain. Germline V gives CDR1 MNHNY, CDR2 SVGAGI (reference sequence). This CDR3 contains 12 residues. The V gene lost 6 bases and the J gene lost 5 bases, with 11 bases spanning the gap. CDR3 in amino acids: CASSLLVHEQYF. CDR3 nucleotides: TGTGCCAGCAGCTTACTGGTCCACGAGCAGTACTTC.

V and J are TRBV7-3 and TRBJ1-6; 9 nucleotides align to TRBD1. The germline V gene has CDR1 SGHTA and CDR2 FQGTGA. The V segment lost 1 base and the J segment 8 bases; nucleotides outside the gene matches: 3. The CDR3 length is 15 residues. CDR3 sequence: CASSLKGQGYSPLHF. The DNA for the CDR3 is TGTGCCAGCAGCTTAAAGGGACAGGGATATTCACCCCTCCACTTT. The full variable domain, rest sourced from reference TRBV7-3 and TRBJ1-6, is GAGVSQTPSNKVTEKGKYVELRCDPISGHTALYWYRQSLGQGPEFLIYFQGTGAADDSGLPNDRFFAVRPEGSVSTLKIQRTERGDSAVYLCASSLKGQGYSPLHFGNGTRLTVT.

The rearrangement links TRBV4-2 to TRBJ2-7, with TRBD2 matching over 8 bases. Trimming removed 5 bases from V and 5 bases from J; junction bases left unmatched: 5. The CDR3 has 13 residues. Germline lookup yields CDR1 LGHNA and CDR2 YNFKEQ. The CDR3 region has the DNA TGTGCCAGCAGCTTCCGGGAGGGGGACGAGCAGTACTTC. This gives the protein CASSFREGDEQYF.

The table lists this clone with a count of one. This chain links TRBV21-1 with TRBJ1-2. TRBV21-1 is a recognized pseudogene. The CDR3 is 14 amino acids. CDR3 protein: CASSSHRGRDGYTF. CDR3 DNA sequence: TGTGCCAGCAGCAGCCACCGAGGGCGGGATGGCTACACCTTC.

This chain joins TRBV5-8 and TRBJ1-1; D ambiguous. The ends were cut back, 1 base at V and 2 bases at J, with 6 bases in the middle. The V gene's germline CDR1 is SGHTS and CDR2 YDEGEE. This CDR3 is built from 13 residues. The CDR3 coding sequence is TGTGCCAGCAGCTTGACAGCCAACACTGAAGCTTTCTTT. Amino acid sequence: CASSLTANTEAFF. The variable domain in full, completed from reference TRBV5-8 and TRBJ1-1, reads EAGVTQSPTHLIKTRGQQATLRCSPISGHTSVYWYQQALGLGLQFLLWYDEGEERNRGNFPPRFSGRQFPNYSSELNVNALELEDSALYLCASSLTANTEAFFGQGTRLTVV.

The chain recombines TRBV5-4 with TRBJ2-1, with 7 bases identical to TRBD2. The trim removed 5 bases at V and 0 bases at J, leaving 11 bases unmatched. This CDR3 spans 17 amino acids. Germline V gene data show CDR1 as SGHNT and CDR2 as YYREEE (reference sequence). CDR3: CASRTGTTKSSYNEQFF. The CDR3 DNA sequence: TGTGCCAGCAGAACGGGGACTACCAAGAGCTCCTACAATGAGCAGTTCTTC.

The chain links TRBV27 to TRBJ2-7; TRBD1 is a possible D gene (6 bases). Germline CDR1 MNHEY, CDR2 SMNVEV (reference sequence). CDR3 length: 16 residues. V lost 6 bases and J 3 bases, leaving 21 bases between the germline ends. This CDR3 is CASSFGSGDGRYEQYF. The DNA of the CDR3 is TGTGCCAGCAGCTTCGGATCAGGGGATGGGCGCTACGAGCAGTACTTC.

This chain joins TRBV9 and TRBJ1-2, with 8 positions matching TRBD1. The CDR3 extends over 14 amino acids. The J segment lost 3 bases and the V segment lost 4 bases, leaving 5 bases of the junction unmatched. Germline V gives CDR1 SGDLS, CDR2 YYNGEE. The CDR3 DNA reads as TGTGCCAGCAGCACGGGACAGGCGGACTATGGCTACACCTTC. This encodes CASSTGQADYGYTF. Looking up the rest from reference TRBV9 and TRBJ1-2 gives the full variable domain: DSGVTQTPKHLITATGQRVTLRCSPRSGDLSVYWYQQSLDQGLQFLIQYYNGEERAKGNILERFSAQQFPDLHSELNLSSLELGDSALYFCASSTGQADYGYTFGSGTRLTVV.

The chain combines TRBV6-6 with TRBJ1-2, with D uncertain. The CDR3 loop spans 13 amino acids. Trimming took 2 bases from V and 8 from J, leaving 12 bases between them. CDR1 and CDR2 from the germline V gene are MNHNY and SVGAGI (reference sequence). CDR3 nucleotides: TGTGCCAGCAGTTACCAGACTACCGAAGGCTACACCTTC. It encodes CASSYQTTEGYTF.

J is TRBJ1-2 and V is TRBV7-9, with D maybe TRBD1 (5 bases). The germline V gene encodes CDR1 SEHNR and CDR2 FQNEAQ (reference sequence). V lost 4 bases, J lost 8 bases, and 11 bases lay in between. CDR3 size: 12 residues. The CDR3 spells CASSSTGDGYTF. CDR3 in DNA: TGTGCCAGCAGCTCAACGGGGGACGGCTACACCTTC.

V usage is TRBV11-2 and J usage is TRBJ2-1; no reliable D call. Deletions cut 0 bases from V and 0 bases from J, with 12 bases between. Looked up from germline, CDR1 is SGHAT and CDR2 is FQNNGV. CDR3 length: 17 residues. The CDR3 DNA reads as TGTGCCAGCAGCTTAGATCTGCAGAAAAGCTCCTACAATGAGCAGTTCTTC. This gives the protein CASSLDLQKSSYNEQFF.

This rearrangement joins TRBV18 to TRBJ1-2; TRBD1 matches at 7 bases. Trimming at V came to 8 bases and at J to 5 bases, leaving 14 bases not matched to a gene. There are 15 residues in the CDR3. Germline CDR1 is KGHSH and CDR2 is LQKENI. Here the CDR3 DNA reads TGTGCCAGCACAACGGACAGGTCCCAGCCTTATGGCTACACCTTC. This sequence encodes CASTTDRSQPYGYTF.

This clone has a handful of counts. The V call is TRBV28, the J call TRBJ1-5; D call uncertain. V gave up 6 bases and J gave up 11 bases, with 11 bases separating them. The CDR3 is 11 residues long. Germline V gene lookup returns CDR1 MDHEN and CDR2 SYDVKM. The CDR3 sequence: CASRSSLAQHF. The DNA of the CDR3 is TGTGCCAGCAGATCCTCGTTAGCCCAGCATTTT.

This rearrangement joins TRBV7-9 to TRBJ2-5; 7 nucleotides match TRBD1. J was trimmed by 1 base and V by 1 base; bases with no gene match: 3. The CDR3 contains 15 residues. Germline V gene sequence: CDR1 SEHNR, CDR2 FQNEAQ (reference sequence). CDR3 protein: CASSLGAGGQETQYF. In DNA form, the CDR3 reads TGTGCCAGCAGCTTAGGGGCAGGGGGCCAAGAGACCCAGTACTTC.

The chain recombines TRBV4-2 with TRBJ1-4; 9 positions agree with TRBD1. There are 16 residues in the CDR3. CDR1 is LGHNA and CDR2 is YNFKEQ in the germline V gene. Trimming took 0 bases from V and 4 from J; bases not matched to a gene: 3. The CDR3 coding sequence is TGTGCCAGCAGCCAAGATGGGGGACAGGGTAATGAAAAACTGTTTTTT. This translates into CASSQDGGQGNEKLFF.

This clone was detected once. Other DNA variants within this sample encode the same CDR3. The CDR3 sequence is CSASLPGGYEQYF. The CDR3 DNA reads as TGCAGTGCTAGTCTCCCAGGGGGCTACGAGCAGTACTTC. The V and J genes are TRBV20-1 and TRBJ2-7, with 7 bases fitting TRBD1. The CDR3 contains 13 residues. After removal of 3 bases from V and 3 bases from J, the junction contained 5 bases not matched to a gene. Germline values: CDR1 DFQATT, CDR2 SNEGSKA (reference sequence).

In its sample, this clone was seen a few times. The V and J genes are TRBV9 and TRBJ2-2, with D perhaps matching TRBD2 (6 bases). This CDR3 comprises 15 residues. V lost 4 bases to trimming and J lost 1 base, with 11 bases between them. Germline CDR1 and CDR2: SGDLS and YYNGEE. The CDR3 region is CASSTGRENTGELFF. The CDR3 DNA reads TGTGCCAGCAGCACGGGGCGGGAGAACACCGGGGAGCTGTTTTTT.

On this clone itself: This specimen includes other DNA sequences encoding the same CDR3. The V gene is TRBV18, the J gene TRBJ1-1; D uncertain. The V end was cut by 0 bases, the J end by 0 bases, with 5 bases between. This CDR3 is 14 amino acids long. Germline-derived CDR1 and CDR2 are KGHSH and LQKENI. CDR3 DNA sequence: TGTGCCAGCTCACCACCGAGCTTGAACACTGAAGCTTTCTTT. Translating it yields CASSPPSLNTEAFF.

The rearrangement uses TRBV2 and TRBJ1-1; D uncertain. The length of the CDR3 is 12 residues. V lost 4 bases and J lost 4, with 7 bases in between. In germline, CDR1 is SNHLY, CDR2 FYNNEI. The CDR3 DNA sequence: TGTGCCAGCAGTGGGGCTGGCACTGAAGCTTTCTTT. It specifies CASSGAGTEAFF.

The gene calls are TRBV7-7 and TRBJ2-5, with 9 positions matching TRBD1. CDR3 length equals 15 residues. Looked up from germline, CDR1 is SSHAT and CDR2 is FNYEAQ (reference sequence). J was trimmed by 5 bases and V by 5 bases; bases with no gene match: 9. The CDR3 DNA is TGTGCCAGCAGCCCAGGGACAGGGAAGGGGGAGACCCAGTACTTC. Protein: CASSPGTGKGETQYF.